This T cell receptor beta chain derives from a study of T cell changes during pregnancy in multiple sclerosis. The CDR3 is 15 amino acids. CDR1 and CDR2 from the germline V gene are SGHRS and YFSETQ. V dropped 4 bases and J dropped 4; count of bases not matched to a gene: 4. Data came from immunoSEQ multiplex PCR; TCRdb stores just in-frame clones and leaves some out. This sample yields some 130,000 clones, of which approximately 96% are seen a single time; approximately 0.45% belongs to the top ten. The rearrangement links TRBV5-1 to TRBJ2-1, with 11 nucleotides matching TRBD2. This clonotype was sampled from a female donor with multiple sclerosis, enrolled in a pregnancy study. This specimen was peripheral blood, taken after pregnancy. CDR3 loop: CASSPGLAEYNEQFF. DNA for the CDR3: TGCGCCAGCAGCCCGGGACTAGCGGAATACAATGAGCAGTTCTTC.